This TCR beta chain was retrieved from a study of blood T cell repertoires in COVID-19. Study-wide context: Some COVID-19 samples were acute and others convalescent; all came from the United States, Italy and Spain.

The V gene end was trimmed by 1 base and the J gene end by 5 bases; junction bases not matched to a gene: 8. Germline CDR1 and CDR2: SGHVS and FNYEAQ. CDR3 length equals 16 residues. The assay was immunoSEQ multiplex PCR, and TCRdb's table has in-frame clones only and misses some. Of some 190,000 clones in the sample, about four fifths were seen once. The TCR sequence derives from a man in his sixties with acute or convalescent COVID-19. This chain links TRBV7-6 with TRBJ1-5; TRBD1 agrees at 7 bases. The sample consisted of peripheral blood. The CDR3 coding sequence is TGTGCCAGCAGCTTAGACGGGACAGTAATTGATCAGCCCCAGCATTTT. It yields the protein CASSLDGTVIDQPQHF.